This section outlines one T cell receptor beta chain sequence together with its context. Antigen unknown. The sample originates from a study of cytomegalovirus exposure and HLA in healthy donors. Whole-study findings and limits: A later look showed TCR association rates differing by HLA locus, highest for DRB1 and lowest for HLA-C. Later on, analysis showed that most CMV-associated TCR beta chains appeared to be HLA-restricted. Most TCR sequences were rare, but some public TCRs occurred in many donors.

The ends lost 4 bases at V and 1 base at J; junction bases unmatched: 6. This CDR3 has 15 residues. Germline-derived CDR1 and CDR2 are SGHAT and FQNNGV. The PCR was carried out with 60 Vbeta primers and 13 Jbeta primers. How the authors handled the data: In a later analysis, the count reached some 75 million unique TCR beta chains, with 9 million to 11 million shared. This table comes from immunoSEQ multiplex PCR, and its TCRdb copy is limited to in-frame clones, with some not included. That table furnishes V, J and clone size, whereas the DNA furnished D and trimming. Of 140,000 to 150,000 clones listed, roughly 80% were seen once; the top ten hold roughly 4%.

The receptor was derived from a woman aged 40 to 50 in good health and CMV-seropositive. Sample: PBMCs. This chain uses TRBV11-2 with TRBJ1-2; TRBD1 agrees at 7 bases. The DNA for the CDR3 is TGTGCCAGCAGCTCGCGGACAGGCAGTAACTATGGCTACACCTTC. Its protein is CASSSRTGSNYGYTF. Combining the CDR3 with reference TRBV11-2 and TRBJ1-2 gives the whole variable domain EAGVAQSPRYKIIEKRQSVAFWCNPISGHATLYWYQQILGQGPKLLIQFQNNGVVDDSQLPKDRFSAERLKGVDSTLKIQPAKLEDSAVYLCASSSRTGSNYGYTFGSGTRLTVV.